This entry is about one T cell receptor beta chain. The target antigen is unknown. The data originate from a study of identical twins. The CDR3 consists of 14 residues. Trimming pared 2 bases from V and 1 base from J, leaving 7 bases between. Germline loops: CDR1 MNHEY, CDR2 SVGAGI. Points from the study as a whole: Fewer insertions characterized abundant cord blood beta clonotypes, whereas memory repertoires showed none. Twins showed weaker excess sharing in their beta out-of-frame sequences. Cross-sectional statistics, not tracking of the same donors, supported the conclusions.

In TCRdb, the 5' RACE reads were re-called with MiXCR into one record per CDR3 protein. The table includes about 480,000 distinct CDR3 sequences, 12% to 15% detected once. The same specimen was also included in a second study, on yellow fever vaccine responses in identical twins.

The rearrangement joins TRBV6-5 to TRBJ2-3; the D is unclear. The receptor was isolated from a woman aged 18-29 years in good health. The specimen was CD4+ T cells sorted from blood. DNA of the CDR3: TGTGCCAGCAGTTACAGTACCGGCACAGATACGCAGTATTTT. It translates to CASSYSTGTDTQYF.